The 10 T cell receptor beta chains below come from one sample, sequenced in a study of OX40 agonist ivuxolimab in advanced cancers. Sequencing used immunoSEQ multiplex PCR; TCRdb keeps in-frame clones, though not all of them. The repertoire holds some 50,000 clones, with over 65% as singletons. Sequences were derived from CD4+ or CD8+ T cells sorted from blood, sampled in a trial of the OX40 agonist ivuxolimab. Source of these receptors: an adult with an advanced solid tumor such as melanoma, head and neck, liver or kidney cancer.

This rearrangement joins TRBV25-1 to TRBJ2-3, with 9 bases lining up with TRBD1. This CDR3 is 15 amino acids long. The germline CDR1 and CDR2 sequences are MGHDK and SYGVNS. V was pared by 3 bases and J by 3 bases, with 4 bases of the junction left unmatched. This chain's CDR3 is CASSEGTGWTDTQYF. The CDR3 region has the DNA TGTGCCAGCAGTGAGGGGACAGGGTGGACAGATACGCAGTATTTT. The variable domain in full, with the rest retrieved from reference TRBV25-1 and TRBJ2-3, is EADIYQTPRYLVIGTGKKITLECSQTMGHDKMYWYQQDPGMELHLIHYSYGVNSTEKGDLSSESTVSRIRTEHFPLTLESARPSHTSQYLCASSEGTGWTDTQYFGPGTRLTVL.

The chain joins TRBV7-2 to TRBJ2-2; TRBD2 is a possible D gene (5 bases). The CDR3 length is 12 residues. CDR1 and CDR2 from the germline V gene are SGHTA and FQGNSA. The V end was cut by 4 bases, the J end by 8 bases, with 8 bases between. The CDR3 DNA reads TGTGCCAGCAGCTATTCGGGGGGGGAGCTGTTTTTT. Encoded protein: CASSYSGGELFF.

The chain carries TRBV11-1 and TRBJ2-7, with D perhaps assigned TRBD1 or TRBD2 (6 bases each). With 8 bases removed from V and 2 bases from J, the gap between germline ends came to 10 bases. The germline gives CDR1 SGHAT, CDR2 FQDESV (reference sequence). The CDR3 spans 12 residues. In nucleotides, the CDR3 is TGTGCCAGCTCAAGGGGGGCCTACGAGCAGTACTTC. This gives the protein CASSRGAYEQYF.

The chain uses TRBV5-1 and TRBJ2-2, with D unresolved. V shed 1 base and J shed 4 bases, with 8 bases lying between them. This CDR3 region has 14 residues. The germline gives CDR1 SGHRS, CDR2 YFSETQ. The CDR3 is CASSLTAPTGELFF. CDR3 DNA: TGCGCCAGCAGCTTGACAGCACCCACCGGGGAGCTGTTTTTT.

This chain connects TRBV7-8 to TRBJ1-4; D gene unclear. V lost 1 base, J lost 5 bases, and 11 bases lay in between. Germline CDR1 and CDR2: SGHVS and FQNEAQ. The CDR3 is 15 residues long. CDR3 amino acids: CASSLGRGTNEKLFF. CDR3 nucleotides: TGTGCCAGCAGCTTAGGACGGGGAACAAATGAAAAACTGTTTTTT.

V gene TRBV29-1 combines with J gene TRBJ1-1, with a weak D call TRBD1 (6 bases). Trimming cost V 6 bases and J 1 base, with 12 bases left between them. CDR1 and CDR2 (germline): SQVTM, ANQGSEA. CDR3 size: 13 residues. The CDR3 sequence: CSVTRGPNTEAFF. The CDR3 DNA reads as TGCAGCGTAACGCGGGGGCCGAACACTGAAGCTTTCTTT. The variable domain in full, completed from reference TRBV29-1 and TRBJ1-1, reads SAVISQKPSRDICQRGTSLTIQCQVDSQVTMMFWYRQQPGQSLTLIATANQGSEATYESGFVIDKFPISRPNLTFSTLTVSNMSPEDSSIYLCSVTRGPNTEAFFGQGTRLTVV.

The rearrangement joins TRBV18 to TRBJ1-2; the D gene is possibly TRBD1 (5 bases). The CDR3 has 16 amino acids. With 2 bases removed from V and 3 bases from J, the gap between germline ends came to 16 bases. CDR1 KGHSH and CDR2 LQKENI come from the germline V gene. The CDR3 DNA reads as TGTGCCAGCTCACCAACCCGCGGGGGGGTGGACTATGGCTACACCTTC. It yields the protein CASSPTRGGVDYGYTF.

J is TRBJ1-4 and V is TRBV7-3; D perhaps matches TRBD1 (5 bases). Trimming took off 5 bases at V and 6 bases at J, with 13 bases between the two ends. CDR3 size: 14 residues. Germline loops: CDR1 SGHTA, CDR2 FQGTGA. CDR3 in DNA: TGTGCCAGCAGCACCCCAGGGTGGGATGAAAAACTGTTTTTT. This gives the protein CASSTPGWDEKLFF.

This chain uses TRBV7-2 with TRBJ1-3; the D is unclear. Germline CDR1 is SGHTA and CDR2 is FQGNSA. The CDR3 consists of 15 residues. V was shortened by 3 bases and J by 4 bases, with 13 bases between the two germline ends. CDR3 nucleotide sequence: TGTGCCAGCAGCTTTAGGACCGGGAGGGGAAACACCATATATTTT. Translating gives CASSFRTGRGNTIYF. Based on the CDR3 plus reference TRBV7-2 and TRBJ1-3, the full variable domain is GAGVSQSPSNKVTEKGKDVELRCDPISGHTALYWYRQSLGQGLEFLIYFQGNSAPDKSGLPSDRFSAERTGGSVSTLTIQRTQQEDSAVYLCASSFRTGRGNTIYFGEGSWLTVV.

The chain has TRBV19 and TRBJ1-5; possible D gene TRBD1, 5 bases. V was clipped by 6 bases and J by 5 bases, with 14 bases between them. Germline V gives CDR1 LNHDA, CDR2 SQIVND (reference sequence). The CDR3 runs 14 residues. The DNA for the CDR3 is TGTGCCAGTAGCAGGGCCCTGCTGGATCAGCCCCAGCATTTT. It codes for CASSRALLDQPQHF.